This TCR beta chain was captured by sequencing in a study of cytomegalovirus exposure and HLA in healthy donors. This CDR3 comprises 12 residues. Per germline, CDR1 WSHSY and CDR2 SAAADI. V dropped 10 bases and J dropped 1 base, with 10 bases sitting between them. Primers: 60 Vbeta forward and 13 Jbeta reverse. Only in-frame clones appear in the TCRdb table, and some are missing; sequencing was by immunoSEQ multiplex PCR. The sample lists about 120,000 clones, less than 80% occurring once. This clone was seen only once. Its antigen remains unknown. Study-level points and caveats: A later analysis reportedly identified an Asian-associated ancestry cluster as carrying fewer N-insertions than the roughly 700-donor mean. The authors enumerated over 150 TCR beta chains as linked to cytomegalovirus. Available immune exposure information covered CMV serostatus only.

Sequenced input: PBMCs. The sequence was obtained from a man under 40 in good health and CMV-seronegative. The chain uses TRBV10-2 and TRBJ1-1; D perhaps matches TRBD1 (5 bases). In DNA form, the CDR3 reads TGCGCCACCACCGACAGGAACACTGAAGCTTTCTTT. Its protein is CATTDRNTEAFF.